A selection of T cell receptor beta chains follows, all from one sample in a study of CD8 T cells in ankylosing spondylitis. TCRdb independently ran MiXCR on the 5' RACE reads; one entry per CDR3 protein. Among about 360,000 distinct CDR3 sequences listed, 20% were seen once. The sample comprised blood, either unsorted or a sorted T cell fraction (not recorded which). Source of these receptors: a male donor with ankylosing spondylitis or in good health (not recorded which). CDR3s include the opening cysteine and the closing phenylalanine or tryptophan. The order of the fields is CDR3 protein, V gene.

CSVEDPEREDGEQYF,TRBV29-1
CSARVPGGTRTDTQYF,TRBV20-1
CASSDNRDPGDTQYF,TRBV10-1
CAISEYLDTSAATQYF,TRBV10-3
CSVETSYEKLFF,TRBV29-1
CASSLESPATEQFF,TRBV7-2
CASSLGRPAPPSETQYF,TRBV7-9
CASRPRGVFNEQFF,TRBV5-6
CASSLSRAASTDTQYF,TRBV28
CSASEGLALYNEQFF,TRBV20-1
CASSLMSGGFYEQFF,TRBV11-2
CSALTGTTTEAFF,TRBV29-1
CASSFFGNTGELFF,TRBV5-6
CASSPGTGARDTQYF,TRBV28
CASSSPTTGPNTGELFF,TRBV28
CASSYSGQPQHF,TRBV6-6
CASRDIQGQSSYEQYF,TRBV2
CAVQGYGTDTQYF,TRBV12-3/TRBV12-4
CSASRKTSYEQYF,TRBV20-1
CASSPPGLKETQYF,TRBV6-1
CASSSGFGYGYTF,TRBV6-1
CASSLVSGGAGEQFF,TRBV7-9
CATSDSWMGTQYF,TRBV24-1
CASSFSGIQPQHF,TRBV7-9
CASTPGGGPFYAGELFF,TRBV10-2
CASSEAGSQYF,TRBV11-2
CGGYRTGLDEQFF,TRBV20-1
CASRLAGHTGELFF,TRBV6-4
CASSPSGLMGYEQYF,TRBV7-3
CASSPRGNTEAFF,TRBV5-6
CASSFVGALMGEQYF,TRBV12-3/TRBV12-4
CSASEASVSFGYEQYF,TRBV20-1
CASSSTGVFLEQYF,TRBV12-3/TRBV12-4
CASSLWGQGIQETQYF,TRBV27
CASSEVPSGEDNEQFF,TRBV6-1
CASSPQADTQYF,TRBV7-9
CASSPVAGGYNEQFF,TRBV12-3/TRBV12-4
CASSGSQETQYF,TRBV4-1
CASSQKRGGPNTEAFF,TRBV14
CASSFGRSFSPLHF,TRBV12-3/TRBV12-4
CASSLGVSRTDTQYF,TRBV5-1
CSAREEGTVTGELFF,TRBV20-1
CSADGTEAFF,TRBV20-1
CASSQDPAGPGELFF,TRBV4-1
CASSQEGRQSYEQYF,TRBV4-1
CSVKGSSGGARVNEQFF,TRBV29-1
CASSDDGGRMETQYF,TRBV30
CAISVPGVGELFF,TRBV10-3
CASSLSSGGPEAFF,TRBV12-3/TRBV12-4
CSVDRGYNEQFF,TRBV29-1
CASSLSYPAGSETQYF,TRBV27
CASSPRGRREGNTEAFF,TRBV9